What follows are 2 T cell receptor beta chains derived from one specimen sequenced in a study of OX40 agonist ivuxolimab in advanced cancers. Data came from immunoSEQ multiplex PCR; TCRdb stores just in-frame clones and leaves some out. The top ten hold roughly 5% of the sample, which has some 60,000 clones, around 86% seen once. The specimen was CD4+ or CD8+ T cells sorted from blood, collected in a trial of the OX40 agonist ivuxolimab. The receptor set was obtained from an adult with an advanced solid tumor such as melanoma, head and neck, liver or kidney cancer.

This chain uses TRBV15 with TRBJ2-3; 7 bases agree with TRBD2. The CDR3 has 15 amino acids. The V gene end was trimmed by 0 bases and the J gene end by 8 bases; junction bases not matched to a gene: 8. Germline V CDR1 and CDR2: LNHNV, YYDKDF (reference sequence). The CDR3 coding sequence is TGTGCCACCAGCAGAGATCCGGGGGGAAGCGGTACGCAGTATTTT. Translating gives CATSRDPGGSGTQYF.

The chain combines TRBV27 with TRBJ1-1; D is perhaps TRBD1 (5 bases). V was trimmed by 3 bases and J by 4 bases, leaving 15 bases between them. The length of the CDR3 is 15 residues. Germline V gives CDR1 MNHEY, CDR2 SMNVEV (reference sequence). CDR3 protein: CASSLWGRKSTEAFF. DNA of the CDR3: TGTGCCAGCAGTTTGTGGGGACGTAAAAGCACTGAAGCTTTCTTT.